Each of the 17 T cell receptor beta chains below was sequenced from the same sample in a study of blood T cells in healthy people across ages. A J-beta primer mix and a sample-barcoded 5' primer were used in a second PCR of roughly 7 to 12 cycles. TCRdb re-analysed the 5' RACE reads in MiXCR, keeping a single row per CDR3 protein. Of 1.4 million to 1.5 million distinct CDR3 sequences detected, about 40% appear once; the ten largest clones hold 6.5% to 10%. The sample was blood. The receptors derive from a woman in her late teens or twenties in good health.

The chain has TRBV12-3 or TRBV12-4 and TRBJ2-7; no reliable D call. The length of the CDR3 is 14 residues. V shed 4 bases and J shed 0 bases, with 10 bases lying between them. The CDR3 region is CASSSWGPSYEQYF. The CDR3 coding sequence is TGTGCCAGCAGTTCTTGGGGTCCCTCCTACGAGCAGTACTTC.

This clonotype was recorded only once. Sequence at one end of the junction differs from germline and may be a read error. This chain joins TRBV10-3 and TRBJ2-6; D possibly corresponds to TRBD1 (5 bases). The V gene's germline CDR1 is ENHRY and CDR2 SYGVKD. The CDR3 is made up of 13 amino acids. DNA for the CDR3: TGTGCCATCACAGCCTCTGGGGCCAACGTTCTGACTTTC. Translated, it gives CAITASGANVLTF.

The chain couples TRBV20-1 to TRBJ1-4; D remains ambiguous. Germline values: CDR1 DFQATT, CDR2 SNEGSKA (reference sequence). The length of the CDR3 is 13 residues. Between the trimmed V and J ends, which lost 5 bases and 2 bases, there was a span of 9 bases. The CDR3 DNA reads TGCAGTGCTGGGGTATACACTAATGAAAAACTGTTTTTT. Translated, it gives CSAGVYTNEKLFF.

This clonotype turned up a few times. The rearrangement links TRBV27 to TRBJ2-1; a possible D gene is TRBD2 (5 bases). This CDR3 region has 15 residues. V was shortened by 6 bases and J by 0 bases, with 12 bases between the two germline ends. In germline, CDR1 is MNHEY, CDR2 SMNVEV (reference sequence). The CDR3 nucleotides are TGTGCCAGCAGGATAGTAGCGAGCTCCTACAATGAGCAGTTCTTC. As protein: CASRIVASSYNEQFF.

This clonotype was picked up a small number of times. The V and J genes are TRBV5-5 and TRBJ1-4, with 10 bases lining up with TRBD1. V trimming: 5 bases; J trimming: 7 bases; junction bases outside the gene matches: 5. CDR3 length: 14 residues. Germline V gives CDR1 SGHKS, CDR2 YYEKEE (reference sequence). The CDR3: CASRMTGGGEKLFF. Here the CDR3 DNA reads TGTGCCAGCAGGATGACAGGGGGCGGTGAAAAACTGTTTTTT.

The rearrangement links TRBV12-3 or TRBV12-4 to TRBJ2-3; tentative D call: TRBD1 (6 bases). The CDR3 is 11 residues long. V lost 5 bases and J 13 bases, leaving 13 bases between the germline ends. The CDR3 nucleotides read TGTGCCAGCAGTCTCAGGGACATCGAGTATTTT. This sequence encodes CASSLRDIEYF.

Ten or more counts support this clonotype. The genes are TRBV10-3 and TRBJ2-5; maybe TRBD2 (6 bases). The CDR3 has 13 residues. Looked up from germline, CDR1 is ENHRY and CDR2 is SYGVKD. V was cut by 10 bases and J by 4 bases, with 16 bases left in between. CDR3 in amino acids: CATAGPHSETQYF. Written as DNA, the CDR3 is TGTGCCACCGCGGGACCCCACTCAGAGACCCAGTACTTC.

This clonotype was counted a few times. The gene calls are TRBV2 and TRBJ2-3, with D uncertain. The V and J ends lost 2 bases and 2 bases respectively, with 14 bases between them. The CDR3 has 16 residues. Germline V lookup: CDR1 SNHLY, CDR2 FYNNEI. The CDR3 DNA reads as TGTGCCAGCAGTGAATATTCCCGTCGGTCCACAGATACGCAGTATTTT. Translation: CASSEYSRRSTDTQYF. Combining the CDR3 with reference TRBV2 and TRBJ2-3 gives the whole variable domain EPEVTQTPSHQVTQMGQEVILRCVPISNHLYFYWYRQILGQKVEFLVSFYNNEISEKSEIFDDQFSVERPDGSNFTLKIRSTKLEDSAMYFCASSEYSRRSTDTQYFGPGTRLTVL.

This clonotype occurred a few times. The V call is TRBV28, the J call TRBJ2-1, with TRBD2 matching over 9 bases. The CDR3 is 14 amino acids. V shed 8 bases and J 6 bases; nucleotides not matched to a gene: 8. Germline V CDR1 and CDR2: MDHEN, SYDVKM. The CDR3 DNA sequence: TGTGCCAGCTCTGGAGCGGGGGGATTCAATGAGCAGTTCTTC. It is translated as CASSGAGGFNEQFF.

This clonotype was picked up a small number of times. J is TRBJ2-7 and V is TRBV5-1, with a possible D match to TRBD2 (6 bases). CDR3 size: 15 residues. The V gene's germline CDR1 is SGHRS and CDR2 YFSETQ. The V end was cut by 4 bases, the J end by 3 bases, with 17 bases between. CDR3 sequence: CASSQKDGGGYEQYF. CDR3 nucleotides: TGCGCCAGCAGCCAGAAGGACGGGGGAGGCTACGAGCAGTACTTC.

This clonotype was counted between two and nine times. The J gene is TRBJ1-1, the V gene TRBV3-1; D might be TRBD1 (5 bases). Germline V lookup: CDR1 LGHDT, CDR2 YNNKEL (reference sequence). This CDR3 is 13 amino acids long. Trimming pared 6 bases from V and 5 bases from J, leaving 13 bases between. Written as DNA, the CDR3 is TGTGCCAGCAGTCCCGGCTGGGGGACTGAAGCTTTCTTT. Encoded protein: CASSPGWGTEAFF.

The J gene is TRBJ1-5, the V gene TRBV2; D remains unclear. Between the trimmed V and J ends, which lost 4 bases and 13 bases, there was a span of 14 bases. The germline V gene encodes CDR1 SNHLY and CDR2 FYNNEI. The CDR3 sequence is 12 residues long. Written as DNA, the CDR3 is TGTGCCAGCAGTGCCAGACCGCGGCCTCAGCATTTT. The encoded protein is CASSARPRPQHF.

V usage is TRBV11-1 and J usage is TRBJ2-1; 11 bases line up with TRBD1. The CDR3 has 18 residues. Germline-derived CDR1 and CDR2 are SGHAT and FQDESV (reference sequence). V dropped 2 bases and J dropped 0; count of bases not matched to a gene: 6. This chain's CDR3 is CASSLWTGGSFSYNEQFF. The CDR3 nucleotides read TGTGCCAGCAGCTTATGGACAGGGGGCTCCTTCTCCTACAATGAGCAGTTCTTC. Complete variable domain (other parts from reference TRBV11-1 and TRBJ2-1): EAEVAQSPRYKITEKSQAVAFWCDPISGHATLYWYRQILGQGPELLVQFQDESVVDDSQLPKDRFSAERLKGVDSTLKIQPAELGDSAMYLCASSLWTGGSFSYNEQFFGPGTRLTVL.

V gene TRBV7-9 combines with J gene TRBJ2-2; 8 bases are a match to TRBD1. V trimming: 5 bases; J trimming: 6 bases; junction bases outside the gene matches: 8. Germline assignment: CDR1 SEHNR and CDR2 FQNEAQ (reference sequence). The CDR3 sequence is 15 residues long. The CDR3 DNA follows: TGTGCCAGCAGCACCCACAGGGGGGTCGCCGGGGAGCTGTTTTTT. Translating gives CASSTHRGVAGELFF.

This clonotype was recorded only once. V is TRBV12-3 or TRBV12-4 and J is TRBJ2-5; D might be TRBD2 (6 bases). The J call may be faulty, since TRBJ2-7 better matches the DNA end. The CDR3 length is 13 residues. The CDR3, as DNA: TGTGCCAGCCGGTTGGTAGCGGTCTACGAGCAGTACTTC. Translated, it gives CASRLVAVYEQYF.

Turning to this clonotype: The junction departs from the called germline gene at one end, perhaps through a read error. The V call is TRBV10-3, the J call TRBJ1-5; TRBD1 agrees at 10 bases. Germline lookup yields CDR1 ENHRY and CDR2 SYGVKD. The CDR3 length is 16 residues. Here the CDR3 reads CTISDSGTGGNQPQHF. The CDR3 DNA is TGTACCATCAGTGACTCCGGGACAGGGGGCAATCAGCCCCAGCATTTT.

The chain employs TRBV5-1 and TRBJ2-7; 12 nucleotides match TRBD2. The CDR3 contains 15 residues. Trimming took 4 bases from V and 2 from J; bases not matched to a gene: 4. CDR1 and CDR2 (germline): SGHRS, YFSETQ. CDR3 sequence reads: CASSTWTSGTYEQYF. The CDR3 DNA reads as TGCGCCAGCAGCACCTGGACTAGCGGGACCTACGAGCAGTACTTC. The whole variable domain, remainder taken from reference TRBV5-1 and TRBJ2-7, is KAGVTQTPRYLIKTRGQQVTLSCSPISGHRSVSWYQQTPGQGLQFLFEYFSETQRNKGNFPGRFSGRQFSNSRSEMNVSTLELGDSALYLCASSTWTSGTYEQYFGPGTRLTVT.